This TCR beta chain was sequenced for a study of Ad26.COV2.S vaccination and SARS-CoV-2 variants. Looking at the study overall: Doses of Ad26.COV2.S were injected into muscle once or twice, 56 days apart.

Treatment: about 20 received Ad26.COV2.S at low or high dose, single or two shots; roughly five received placebo; per-sample allocation not given. Each sample was drawn 63 days after the first injection (of vaccine or placebo). This CDR3 comprises 14 residues. V lost 3 bases and J lost 3; bases outside the gene matches: 5. Per germline, CDR1 SGHNT and CDR2 YYREEE (reference sequence). Sequenced by immunoSEQ multiplex PCR; TCRdb stores in-frame clones only, minus some. The data show roughly 330,000 clones, about nine tenths seen once. The sample here was peripheral blood, taken in a trial of Ad26.COV2.S vaccine versus placebo. The chain joins TRBV5-4 to TRBJ1-2, with 7 bases matching TRBD1. The TCR sequence derives from a person aged 18-60 years who received the Ad26.COV2.S COVID-19 vaccine or a placebo. In DNA form, the CDR3 reads TGTGCCAGCAGCTCCGGGACAGATTACTATGGCTACACCTTC. Translated, it gives CASSSGTDYYGYTF.